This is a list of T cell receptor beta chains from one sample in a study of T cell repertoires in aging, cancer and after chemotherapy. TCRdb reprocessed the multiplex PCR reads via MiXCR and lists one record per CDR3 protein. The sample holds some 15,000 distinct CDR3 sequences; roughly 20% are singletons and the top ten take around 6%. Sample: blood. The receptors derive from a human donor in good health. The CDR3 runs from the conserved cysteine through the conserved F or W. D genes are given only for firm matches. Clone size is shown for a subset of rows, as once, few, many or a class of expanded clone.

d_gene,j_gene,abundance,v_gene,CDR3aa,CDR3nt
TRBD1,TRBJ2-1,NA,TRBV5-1,CASGLQGLGYNEQFF,TGCGCCAGCGGCTTACAGGGGCTGGGGTACAATGAGCAGTTCTTC
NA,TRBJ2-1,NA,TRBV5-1,CASSLWQGTGEQFF,TGCGCCAGCAGCTTGTGGCAGGGGACCGGTGAGCAGTTCTTC
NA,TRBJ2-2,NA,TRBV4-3,CASSQDRGRGRELFF,TGCGCCAGCAGCCAAGACAGGGGGCGGGGGCGGGAGCTGTTTTTT
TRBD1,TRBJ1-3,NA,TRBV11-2,CASSLGPGTGGNTIYF,TGTGCCAGCAGCTTAGGCCCCGGGACAGGGGGAAACACCATATATTTT
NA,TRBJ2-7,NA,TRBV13,CASSPSRSDYEQYF,TGTGCCAGCAGCCCCTCGCGCTCCGACTACGAGCAGTACTTC
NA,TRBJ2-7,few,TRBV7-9,CASSFEGQVYNEQYF,TGTGCCAGCAGCTTTGAGGGCCAGGTTTACAACGAGCAGTACTTC
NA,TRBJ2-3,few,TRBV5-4,CASSKTGFWRSDTQYF,TGTGCCAGCAGCAAAACAGGGTTCTGGCGGTCTGATACGCAGTATTTT
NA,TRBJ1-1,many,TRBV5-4,CASSGRTANTEAFF,TGTGCCAGCAGCGGCCGGACAGCGAACACTGAAGCTTTCTTT
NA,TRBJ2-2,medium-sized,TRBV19,CASSTQRYTGELFF,TGTGCCAGTAGTACGCAGAGATACACCGGGGAGCTGTTTTTT
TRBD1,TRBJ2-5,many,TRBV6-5,CASRYRGRPETQYF,TGTGCCAGCAGGTACAGGGGGCGCCCGGAGACCCAGTACTTC
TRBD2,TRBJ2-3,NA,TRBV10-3,CAISGGLAGGSTDTQYF,TGTGCCATCAGTGGGGGACTAGCGGGGGGGAGCACAGATACGCAGTATTTT
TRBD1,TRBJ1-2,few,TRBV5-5,CASSLVQGEGYTF,TGTGCCAGCAGCTTGGTACAGGGGGAAGGCTACACCTTC
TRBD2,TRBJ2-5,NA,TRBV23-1,CASSQSSLAGANWETQYF,TGCGCCAGCAGTCAATCGTCTTTAGCGGGGGCGAATTGGGAGACCCAGTACTTC
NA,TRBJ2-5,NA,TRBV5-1,CASSPAGFQETQYF,TGCGCCAGCAGCCCCGCGGGTTTTCAAGAGACCCAGTACTTC
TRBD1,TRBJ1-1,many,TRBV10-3,CAIKAAGGMNTEAFF,TGTGCCATCAAGGCGGCAGGGGGTATGAACACTGAAGCTTTCTTT
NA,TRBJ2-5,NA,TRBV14,CASSQVQETQYF,TGTGCCAGCAGCCAAGTCCAAGAGACCCAGTACTTC
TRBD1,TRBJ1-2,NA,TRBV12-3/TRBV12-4,CASSYGQGHAYGYTF,TGTGCCAGCAGTTACGGACAGGGGCATGCCTATGGCTACACCTTC
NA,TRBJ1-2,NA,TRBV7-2,CASSPDRYYGYTF,TGTGCCAGCAGCCCAGACCGATACTATGGCTACACCTTC
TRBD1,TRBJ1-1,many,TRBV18,CASSDRVQGTEAFF,TGTGCCAGCTCAGACAGGGTGCAAGGGACTGAAGCTTTCTTT
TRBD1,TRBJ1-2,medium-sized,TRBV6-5,CASSYSGQGSYGYTF,TGTGCCAGCAGTTACTCGGGACAGGGTAGCTATGGCTACACCTTC
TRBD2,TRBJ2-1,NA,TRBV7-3,CVSSLTSGGANEQFF,TGTGTCAGCAGCCTCACTAGCGGGGGGGCGAATGAGCAGTTCTTC
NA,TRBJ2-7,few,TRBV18,CASSPPRVRVHEQYF,TGTGCCAGCTCACCACCCAGGGTCAGGGTCCACGAGCAGTACTTC
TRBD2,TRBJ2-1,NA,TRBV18,CASSPSGTYNEQFF,TGTGCCAGCTCACCTAGCGGGACCTACAATGAGCAGTTCTTC
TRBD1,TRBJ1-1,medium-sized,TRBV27,CASSLGGQGAANTEAFF,TGTGCCAGCAGTTTGGGGGGACAGGGGGCGGCGAACACTGAAGCTTTCTTT
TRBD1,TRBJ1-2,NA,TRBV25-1,CASSWGTGGRTDGYTF,TGTGCCAGCAGCTGGGGGACAGGGGGCCGGACTGATGGCTACACCTTC
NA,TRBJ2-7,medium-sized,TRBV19,CASSILGGPYEQYF,TGTGCCAGTAGTATCCTGGGGGGGCCCTACGAGCAGTACTTC
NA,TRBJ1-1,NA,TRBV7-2,CASSWFEGSDTEAFF,TGTGCCAGCAGCTGGTTCGAGGGGTCGGACACTGAAGCTTTCTTT
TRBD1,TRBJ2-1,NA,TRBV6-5,CASSYTPGQGDEQFF,TGTGCCAGCAGTTACACCCCGGGACAGGGAGATGAGCAGTTCTTC
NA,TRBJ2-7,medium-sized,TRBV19,CASSRRDGMDEQYF,TGTGCCAGCTCAAGGAGGGACGGGATGGATGAGCAGTACTTC
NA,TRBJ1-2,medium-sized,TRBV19,CASKSTGLTYGYTF,TGTGCCAGTAAATCTACAGGGTTAACGTATGGCTACACCTTC
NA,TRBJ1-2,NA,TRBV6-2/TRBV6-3,CASSYKEVYGYTF,TGTGCCAGCAGTTACAAGGAGGTCTATGGCTACACCTTC
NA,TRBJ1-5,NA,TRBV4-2,CASSQAGNQPQHF,TGCGCCAGCAGCCAAGCCGGAAATCAGCCCCAGCATTTT
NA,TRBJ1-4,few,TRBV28,CASSFAGEEKLFF,TGTGCCAGCAGTTTCGCAGGGGAAGAAAAACTGTTTTTT
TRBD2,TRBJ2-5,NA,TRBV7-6,CASSSSGGAKTQYF,TGTGCCAGCAGCTCTAGCGGGGGGGCCAAGACCCAGTACTTC
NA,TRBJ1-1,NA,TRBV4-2,CASSQDSRLNTEAFF,TGCGCCAGCAGCCAAGATTCCAGGTTGAACACTGAAGCTTTCTTT
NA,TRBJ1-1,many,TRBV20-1,CSARDWGLPFIEAFF,TGCAGTGCTAGAGATTGGGGACTCCCGTTTATTGAAGCTTTCTTT
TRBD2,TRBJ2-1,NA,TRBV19,CASSIEGLAGGRAQFF,TGTGCCAGTAGTATAGAAGGGCTAGCGGGGGGAAGAGCGCAGTTCTTC
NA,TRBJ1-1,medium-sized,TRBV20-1,CSAGEGADTEAFF,TGCAGTGCTGGGGAAGGGGCGGACACTGAAGCTTTCTTT
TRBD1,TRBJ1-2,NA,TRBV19,CASTTGTGGGYGYTF,TGTGCCAGTACCACCGGGACAGGGGGAGGTTATGGCTACACCTTC
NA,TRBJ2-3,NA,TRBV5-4,CASSFGRGQADTQYF,TGTGCCAGCAGCTTCGGTCGGGGTCAGGCAGATACGCAGTATTTT
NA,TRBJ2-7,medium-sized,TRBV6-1,CASSAEATKSYEQYF,TGTGCCAGCAGTGCAGAGGCGACTAAATCCTACGAGCAGTACTTC
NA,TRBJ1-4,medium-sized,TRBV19,CASSIQGGREKLFF,TGTGCCAGTAGTATTCAGGGCGGTAGGGAAAAACTGTTTTTT
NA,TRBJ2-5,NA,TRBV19,CATRGGKSETQYF,TGTGCCACAAGAGGGGGTAAAAGTGAGACCCAGTACTTC
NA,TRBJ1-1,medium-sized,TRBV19,CASSITTRGTEAFF,TGTGCCAGTAGTATCACCACCCGAGGAACTGAAGCTTTCTTT
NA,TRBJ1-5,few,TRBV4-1,CASSHAGGRQPQHF,TGCGCCAGCAGCCACGCTGGGGGACGCCAGCCCCAGCATTTT
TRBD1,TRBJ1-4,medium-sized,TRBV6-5,CASSFSGQINEKLFF,TGTGCCAGCAGTTTTTCGGGACAGATTAATGAAAAACTGTTTTTT